Below are 7 T cell receptor beta chains sequenced from a single sample in a study of T cell responses to AZD1222 COVID-19 vaccine. Repertoires were generated with immunoSEQ multiplex PCR, while TCRdb's copy carries only in-frame clones and drops some. Among 85,000 to 120,000 clones listed, about 90% were seen once. The sequencing used peripheral blood, collected on day 0 of AZD1222 vaccination. Every receptor here comes from an adult in good health.

The table lists this clone with a count of one. The chain joins TRBV7-3 to TRBJ2-1; TRBD2 might be the D (5 bases). CDR1 is SGHTA and CDR2 is FQGTGA in the germline V gene. V lost 4 bases and J lost 7, with 17 bases in between. This CDR3 is built from 15 residues. DNA for the CDR3: TGTGCCAGCAGCTCCGTCGCGGGTGATATTAATGAGCAGTTCTTC. This encodes CASSSVAGDINEQFF.

The V and J genes are TRBV29-1 and TRBJ1-1; 7 bases align to TRBD1. This CDR3 contains 13 residues. Per germline, CDR1 SQVTM and CDR2 ANQGSEA. The ends lost 6 bases at V and 0 bases at J; junction bases unmatched: 4. The CDR3 protein is CSVAGQMNTEAFF. The CDR3 DNA is TGCAGCGTGGCGGGACAGATGAACACTGAAGCTTTCTTT.

CDR3 region: CASSQGLAGLGTGELFF. The CDR3 region has the DNA TGTGCCAGCAGCCAAGGACTAGCGGGTTTGGGCACCGGGGAGCTGTTTTTT. The chain joins TRBV4-2 to TRBJ2-2, with 10 bases aligning to TRBD2. This CDR3 region has 17 residues. Germline loops: CDR1 LGHNA, CDR2 YNFKEQ. The trim removed 1 base at V and 4 bases at J, leaving 6 bases unmatched.

The chain links TRBV19 to TRBJ1-2, with D perhaps matching TRBD1 (6 bases). The CDR3 is 13 residues long. The ends were cut back, 6 bases at V and 4 bases at J, with 12 bases in the middle. The germline gives CDR1 LNHDA, CDR2 SQIVND (reference sequence). The CDR3 sequence: CASRPTGSYGYTF. The DNA of the CDR3 is TGTGCCAGTAGACCCACAGGGAGCTATGGCTACACCTTC.

The genes are TRBV7-9 and TRBJ2-7; D remains unclear. CDR3 size: 11 residues. Per germline, CDR1 SEHNR and CDR2 FQNEAQ (reference sequence). The V end lost 2 bases, the J end lost 7 bases, and 6 bases lay between the germline ends. CDR3 loop: CASSLSWEQYF. The DNA of the CDR3 is TGTGCCAGCAGCTTATCGTGGGAGCAGTACTTC. Based on the CDR3 plus reference TRBV7-9 and TRBJ2-7, the full variable domain is DTGVSQNPRHKITKRGQNVTFRCDPISEHNRLYWYRQTLGQGPEFLTYFQNEAQLEKSRLLSDRFSAERPKGSFSTLEIQRTEQGDSAMYLCASSLSWEQYFGPGTRLTVT.

The rearrangement links TRBV28 to TRBJ2-1; 10 nucleotides align to TRBD2. The V gene's germline CDR1 is MDHEN and CDR2 SYDVKM. V trimming: 5 bases; J trimming: 6 bases; junction bases outside the gene matches: 10. This CDR3 comprises 16 residues. Here the CDR3 reads CASSGPRLAGVNEQFF. DNA of the CDR3: TGTGCCAGCAGTGGGCCTAGACTAGCGGGCGTCAATGAGCAGTTCTTC.

The chain recombines TRBV3-1 (or the pseudogene TRBV3-2) with TRBJ2-7; the D gene is possibly TRBD2 (5 bases). CDR3 length: 15 amino acids. Germline values: CDR1 LGHDT, CDR2 YNNKEL (reference sequence). V lost 2 bases and J lost 3, with 14 bases in between. The CDR3 DNA follows: TGTGCCAGCAGCCAACTGCGAGGGATTTACTACGAGCAGTACTTC. Amino acid sequence: CASSQLRGIYYEQYF.